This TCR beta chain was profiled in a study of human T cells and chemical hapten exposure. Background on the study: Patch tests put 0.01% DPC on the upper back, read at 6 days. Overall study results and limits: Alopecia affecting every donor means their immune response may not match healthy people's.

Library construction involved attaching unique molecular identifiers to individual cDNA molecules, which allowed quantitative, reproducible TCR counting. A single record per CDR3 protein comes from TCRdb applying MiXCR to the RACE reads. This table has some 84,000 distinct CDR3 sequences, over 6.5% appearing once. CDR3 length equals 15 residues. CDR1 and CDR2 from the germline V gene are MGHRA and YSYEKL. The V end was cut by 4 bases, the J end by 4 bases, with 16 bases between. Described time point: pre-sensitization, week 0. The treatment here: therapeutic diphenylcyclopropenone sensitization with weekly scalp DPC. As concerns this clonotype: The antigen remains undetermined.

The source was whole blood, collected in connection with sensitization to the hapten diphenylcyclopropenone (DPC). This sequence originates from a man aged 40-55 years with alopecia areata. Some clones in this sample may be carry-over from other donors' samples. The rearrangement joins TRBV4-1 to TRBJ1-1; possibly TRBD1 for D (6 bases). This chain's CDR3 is CASSRVRTGSTEAFF. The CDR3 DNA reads TGCGCCAGCAGCCGGGTAAGAACAGGGTCCACTGAAGCTTTCTTT.